These 14 T cell receptor beta chains share one sample of origin, sequenced in a study of CD8 T cells in Susac syndrome (dated by TCRdb to the late 2010s). The method was the immunoSEQ multiplex PCR assay. RNA was extracted with the RNeasy kit and about 0.5 to 1 ug was reverse transcribed using random hexamers. TCRdb trimmed the raw reads at Q25, called clones with MiXCR and kept productive beta chains. Rows merge per CDR3 protein into single entries with the most common DNA and genes. The sample table contains 150,000 or so distinct CDR3 sequences; only one count was recorded for about 94% of them. Around 0.14% of the sample is taken by the ten largest. Material for sequencing was CD4+ T cells from PBMCs. The receptors originated from a human donor in good health.

This clonotype was picked up one time. The V and J genes are TRBV6-2 or TRBV6-3 and TRBJ2-3; D uncertain. Looked up from germline, CDR1 is MNHEY and CDR2 is SVGEGT. The V end lost 7 bases, the J end lost 0 bases, and 5 bases lay between the germline ends. The CDR3 runs 12 residues. The chain's CDR3 is CASTTSTDTQYF. Here the CDR3 DNA reads TGTGCCAGCACGACTAGCACAGATACGCAGTATTTT.

The CDR3 loop is CASSPRDPADNEQFF. The CDR3 region has the DNA TGTGCCAGCAGCCCACGGGACCCAGCGGACAATGAGCAGTTCTTC. The chain links TRBV9 to TRBJ2-1; D assignment may be TRBD1 or TRBD2 (5 bases each). CDR1 and CDR2 (germline): SGDLS, YYNGEE. Trimming took 4 bases from V and 5 from J, leaving 16 bases between them. The CDR3 extends over 15 amino acids.

This sequence joins TRBV7-2 and TRBJ2-1; possibly TRBD2 for D (6 bases). Germline V gene sequence: CDR1 SGHTA, CDR2 FQGNSA. V lost 5 bases and J lost 7, with 18 bases in between. The CDR3 has 15 residues. The CDR3 loop is CASSPTLLASNEQFF. DNA of the CDR3: TGTGCCAGCAGCCCCACTCTACTAGCTTCGAATGAGCAGTTCTTC.

The chain couples TRBV27 to TRBJ1-2, with D possibly TRBD1 on 6 matching bases. CDR1 is MNHEY and CDR2 is SMNVEV in the germline V gene (reference sequence). V lost 3 bases and J 8 bases, leaving 13 bases between the germline ends. This CDR3 is 13 amino acids long. CDR3 DNA: TGTGCCAGCAGTTTTCCGGGGGCTGAAGGCTACACCTTC. This sequence encodes CASSFPGAEGYTF.

V and J are TRBV19 and TRBJ1-5, with D possibly matching TRBD1 (5 bases). Per germline, CDR1 LNHDA and CDR2 SQIVND (reference sequence). CDR3 length: 15 amino acids. V was cut by 5 bases and J by 5 bases, with 16 bases left in between. CDR3 DNA sequence: TGTGCCAGTAGTCCCCGGGACGGGACCTATCAGCCCCAGCATTTT. Translated: CASSPRDGTYQPQHF.

The chain carries TRBV7-8 and TRBJ2-3; possibly TRBD1 or TRBD2 for D (5 bases each). Trimming removed 3 bases from V and 0 bases from J, with 13 bases in between. CDR1 is SGHVS, CDR2 FQNEAQ, per germline. The CDR3 spans 16 residues. CDR3 loop: CASSFMGVHSTDTQYF. The CDR3 coding sequence is TGTGCCAGCAGCTTTATGGGGGTACATAGCACAGATACGCAGTATTTT.

The genes are TRBV7-9 and TRBJ1-3; 9 positions match TRBD1. Germline assignment: CDR1 SEHNR and CDR2 FQNEAQ (reference sequence). The CDR3 has 13 residues. Germline trimming cut 4 bases from V and 7 bases from J; bases unmatched to any gene: 2. The DNA of the CDR3 is TGTGCCAGCAGCTCCGACAGGGGGAACACCATATATTTT. Translation: CASSSDRGNTIYF.

V and J are TRBV30 and TRBJ2-5; possible D gene TRBD1, 5 bases. V lost 8 bases and J lost 2, with 15 bases in between. CDR1 is GTSNPN and CDR2 is SVGIG in the germline V gene (reference sequence). The CDR3 is 13 residues long. Here the CDR3 DNA reads TGTGCCGCAGGACCTAAGGGGCAAGAGACCCAGTACTTC. This gives the protein CAAGPKGQETQYF.

V is TRBV12-3 or TRBV12-4 and J is TRBJ2-5, with D uncertain. This CDR3 contains 14 residues. Deletions cut 7 bases from V and 2 bases from J, with 14 bases between. This CDR3 reads CASTLRTAQETQYF. The CDR3 region has the DNA TGTGCCAGCACCTTACGGACGGCGCAAGAGACCCAGTACTTC.

The chain combines TRBV6-5 with TRBJ2-3, with D tentatively TRBD1 (5 bases). The CDR3 loop spans 12 amino acids. V was clipped by 6 bases and J by 9 bases, with 13 bases between them. Germline V CDR1 and CDR2: MNHEY, SVGAGI. The CDR3 DNA is TGTGCCAGCAGCAACGACCGACAGACGCAGTATTTT. Amino acids: CASSNDRQTQYF.

V and J are TRBV6-2 or TRBV6-3 and TRBJ2-7; a possible D gene is TRBD1 (6 bases). The CDR3 sequence is 14 residues long. V gave up 8 bases and J gave up 5 bases, with 19 bases separating them. Germline values: CDR1 MNHEY, CDR2 SVGEGT. CDR3 residues: CASRYGTRKDEQYF. In nucleotides, the CDR3 is TGTGCCAGCCGATACGGGACACGGAAGGACGAGCAGTACTTC.

The chain employs TRBV6-2 or TRBV6-3 and TRBJ2-3; perhaps TRBD1 as D (6 bases). CDR1 is MNHEY and CDR2 is SVGEGT in the germline V gene. Deletions cut 6 bases from V and 3 bases from J, with 13 bases between. This CDR3 is 14 amino acids long. The DNA for the CDR3 is TGTGCCAGCAGACAACAGGGTTCTACAGATACGCAGTATTTT. It translates to CASRQQGSTDTQYF.

The chain links TRBV28 to TRBJ2-7; unclear D gene. The CDR3 has 13 residues. Trimming shortened V by 4 bases and J by 1 base, and 8 bases separated the two germline ends. Per germline, CDR1 MDHEN and CDR2 SYDVKM. The CDR3 region is CASSSLASYEQYF. CDR3 bases: TGTGCCAGCAGTTCTCTCGCTTCCTACGAGCAGTACTTC.

This chain connects TRBV5-1 to TRBJ1-6; 11 positions agree with TRBD1. CDR1 SGHRS and CDR2 YFSETQ come from the germline V gene. V was clipped by 4 bases and J by 10 bases; unmatched bases: 10. This CDR3 comprises 16 residues. The CDR3 nucleotides are TGCGCCAGCAGCCTTGGGACAGGGGGGTTCGGCTCACCCCTCCACTTT. It codes for CASSLGTGGFGSPLHF. Full variable domain (remainder filled in from reference TRBV5-1 and TRBJ1-6): KAGVTQTPRYLIKTRGQQVTLSCSPISGHRSVSWYQQTPGQGLQFLFEYFSETQRNKGNFPGRFSGRQFSNSRSEMNVSTLELGDSALYLCASSLGTGGFGSPLHFGNGTRLTVT.